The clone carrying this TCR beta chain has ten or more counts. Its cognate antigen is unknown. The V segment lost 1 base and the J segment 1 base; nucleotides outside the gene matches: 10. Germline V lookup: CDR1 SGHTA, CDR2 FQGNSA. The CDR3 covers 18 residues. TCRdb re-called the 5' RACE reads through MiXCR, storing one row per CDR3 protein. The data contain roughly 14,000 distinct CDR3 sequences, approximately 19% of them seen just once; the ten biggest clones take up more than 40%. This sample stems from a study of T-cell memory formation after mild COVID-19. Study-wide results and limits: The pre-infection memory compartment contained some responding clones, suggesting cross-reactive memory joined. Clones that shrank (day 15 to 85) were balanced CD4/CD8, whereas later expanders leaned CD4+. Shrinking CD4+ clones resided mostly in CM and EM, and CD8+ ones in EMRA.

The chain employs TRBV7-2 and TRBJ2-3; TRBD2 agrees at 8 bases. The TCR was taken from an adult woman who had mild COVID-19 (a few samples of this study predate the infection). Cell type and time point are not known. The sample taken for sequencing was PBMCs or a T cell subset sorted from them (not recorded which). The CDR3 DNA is TGTGCCAGCAGCTTAGGGCCCCGGGAGGGTTTTCGCACAGATACGCAGTATTTT. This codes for CASSLGPREGFRTDTQYF.